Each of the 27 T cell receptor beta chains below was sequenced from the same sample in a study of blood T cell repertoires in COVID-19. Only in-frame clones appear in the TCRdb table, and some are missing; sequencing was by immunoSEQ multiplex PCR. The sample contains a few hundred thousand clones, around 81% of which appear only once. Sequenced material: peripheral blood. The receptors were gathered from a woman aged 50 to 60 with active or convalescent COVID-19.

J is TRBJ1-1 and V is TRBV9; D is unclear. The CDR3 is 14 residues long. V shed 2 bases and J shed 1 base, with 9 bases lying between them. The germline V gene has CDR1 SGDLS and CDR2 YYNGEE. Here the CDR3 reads CASSVSSGNTEAFF. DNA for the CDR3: TGTGCCAGCAGCGTTTCCTCAGGGAACACTGAAGCTTTCTTT.

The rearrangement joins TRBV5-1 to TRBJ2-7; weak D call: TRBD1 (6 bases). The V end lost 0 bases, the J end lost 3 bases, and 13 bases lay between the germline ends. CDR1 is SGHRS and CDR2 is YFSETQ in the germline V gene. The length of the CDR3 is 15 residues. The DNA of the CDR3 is TGCGCCAGCAGCTTGGGGGGGCAGAACCTCTACGAGCAGTACTTC. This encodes CASSLGGQNLYEQYF.

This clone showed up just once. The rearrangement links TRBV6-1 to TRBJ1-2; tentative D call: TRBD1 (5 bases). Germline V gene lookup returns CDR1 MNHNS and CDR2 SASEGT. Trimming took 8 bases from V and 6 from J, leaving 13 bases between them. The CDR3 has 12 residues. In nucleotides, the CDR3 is TGTGCCAGCCTCGGCGGGGGGGATGGCTACACCTTC. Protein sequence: CASLGGGDGYTF.

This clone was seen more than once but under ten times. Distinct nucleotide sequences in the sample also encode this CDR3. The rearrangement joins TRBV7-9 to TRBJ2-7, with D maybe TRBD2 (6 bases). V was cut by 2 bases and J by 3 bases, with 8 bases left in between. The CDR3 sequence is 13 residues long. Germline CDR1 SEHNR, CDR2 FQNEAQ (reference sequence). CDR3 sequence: CASSLSGGYEQYF. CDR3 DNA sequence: TGTGCCAGCAGCTTATCCGGGGGCTACGAGCAGTACTTC.

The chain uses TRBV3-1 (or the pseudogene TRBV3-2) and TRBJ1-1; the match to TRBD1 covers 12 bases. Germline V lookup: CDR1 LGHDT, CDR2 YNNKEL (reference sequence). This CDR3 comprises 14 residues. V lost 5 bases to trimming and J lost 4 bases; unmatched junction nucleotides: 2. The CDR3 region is CASSGTGGRTEAFF. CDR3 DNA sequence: TGTGCCAGCAGCGGGACAGGGGGCCGCACTGAAGCTTTCTTT.

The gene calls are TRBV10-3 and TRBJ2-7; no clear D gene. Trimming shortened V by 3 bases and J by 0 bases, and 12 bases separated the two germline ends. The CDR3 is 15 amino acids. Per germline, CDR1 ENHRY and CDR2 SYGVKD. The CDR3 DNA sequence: TGTGCCATCAGTGAACAGCCCGAAAGCTCCTACGAGCAGTACTTC. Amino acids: CAISEQPESSYEQYF.

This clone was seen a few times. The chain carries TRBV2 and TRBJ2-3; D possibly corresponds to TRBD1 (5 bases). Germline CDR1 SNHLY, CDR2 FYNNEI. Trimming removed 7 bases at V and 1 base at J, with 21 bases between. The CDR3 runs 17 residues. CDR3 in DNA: TGTGCCAGCAAGTCTTTGAAGGCGCCCAGGGGCACAGATACGCAGTATTTT. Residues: CASKSLKAPRGTDTQYF. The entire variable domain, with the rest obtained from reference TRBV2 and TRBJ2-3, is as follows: EPEVTQTPSHQVTQMGQEVILRCVPISNHLYFYWYRQILGQKVEFLVSFYNNEISEKSEIFDDQFSVERPDGSNFTLKIRSTKLEDSAMYFCASKSLKAPRGTDTQYFGPGTRLTVL.

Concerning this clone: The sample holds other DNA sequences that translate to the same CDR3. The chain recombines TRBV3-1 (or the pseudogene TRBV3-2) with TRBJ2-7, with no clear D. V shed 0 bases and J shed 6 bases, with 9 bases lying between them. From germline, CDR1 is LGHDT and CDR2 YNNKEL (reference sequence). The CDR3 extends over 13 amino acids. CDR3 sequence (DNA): TGTGCCAGCAGCCAAGATCCCAGAAGCGAGCAGTACTTC. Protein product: CASSQDPRSEQYF.

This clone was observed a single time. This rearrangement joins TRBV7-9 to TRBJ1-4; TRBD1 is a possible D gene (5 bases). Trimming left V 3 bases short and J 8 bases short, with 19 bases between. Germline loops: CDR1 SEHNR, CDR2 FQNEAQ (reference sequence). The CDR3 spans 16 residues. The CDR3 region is CASSFLGSGDSEKLFF. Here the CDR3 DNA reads TGTGCCAGCAGCTTTCTCGGTTCGGGGGACTCCGAAAAACTGTTTTTT.

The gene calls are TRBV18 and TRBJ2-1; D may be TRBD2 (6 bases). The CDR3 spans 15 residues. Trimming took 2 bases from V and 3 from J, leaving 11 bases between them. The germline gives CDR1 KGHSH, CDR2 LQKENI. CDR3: CASSPTTGDYNEQFF. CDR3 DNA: TGTGCCAGCTCACCAACTACGGGAGACTACAATGAGCAGTTCTTC.

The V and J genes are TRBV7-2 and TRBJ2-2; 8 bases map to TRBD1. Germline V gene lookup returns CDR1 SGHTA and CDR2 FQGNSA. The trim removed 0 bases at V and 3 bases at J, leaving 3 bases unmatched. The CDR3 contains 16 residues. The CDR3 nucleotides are TGTGCCAGCAGCTTAGCGGGACAGGTCTACACCGGGGAGCTGTTTTTT. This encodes CASSLAGQVYTGELFF.

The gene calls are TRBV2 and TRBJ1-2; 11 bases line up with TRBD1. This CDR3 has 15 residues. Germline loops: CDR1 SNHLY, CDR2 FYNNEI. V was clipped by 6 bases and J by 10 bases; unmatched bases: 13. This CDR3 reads CASSAGTGGFEDYTF. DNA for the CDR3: TGTGCCAGCAGCGCCGGGACAGGGGGGTTTGAGGACTACACCTTC.

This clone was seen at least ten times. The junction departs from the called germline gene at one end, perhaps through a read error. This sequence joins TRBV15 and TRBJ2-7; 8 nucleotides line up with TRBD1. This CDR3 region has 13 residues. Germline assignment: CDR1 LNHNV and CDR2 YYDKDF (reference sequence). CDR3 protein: CATSRDRGIEQYF. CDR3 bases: TGTGCCACCAGCCGAGACAGGGGAATCGAGCAGTACTTC.

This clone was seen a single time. CDR3 nucleotides: TGTGCCAGCAGCCCTCTAGGACAGGGAATAGCTAACTATGGCTACACCTTC. This sequence encodes CASSPLGQGIANYGYTF. V usage is TRBV5-6 and J usage is TRBJ1-2; 8 nucleotides agree with TRBD1. The CDR3 consists of 17 residues. After removal of 4 bases from V and 0 bases from J, the junction contained 11 bases not matched to a gene. The germline V gene has CDR1 SGHDT and CDR2 YYEEEE. Variable domain in full (rest from reference TRBV5-6 and TRBJ1-2): DAGVTQSPTHLIKTRGQQVTLRCSPKSGHDTVSWYQQALGQGPQFIFQYYEEEERQRGNFPDRFSGHQFPNYSSELNVNALLLGDSALYLCASSPLGQGIANYGYTFGSGTRLTVV.

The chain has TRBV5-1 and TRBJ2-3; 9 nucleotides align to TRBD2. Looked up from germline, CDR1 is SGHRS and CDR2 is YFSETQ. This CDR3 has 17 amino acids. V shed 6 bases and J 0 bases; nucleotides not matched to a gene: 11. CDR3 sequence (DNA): TGCGCCAGCACCGCCTTGGCTAGCGGGACTAGCACAGATACGCAGTATTTT. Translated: CASTALASGTSTDTQYF.

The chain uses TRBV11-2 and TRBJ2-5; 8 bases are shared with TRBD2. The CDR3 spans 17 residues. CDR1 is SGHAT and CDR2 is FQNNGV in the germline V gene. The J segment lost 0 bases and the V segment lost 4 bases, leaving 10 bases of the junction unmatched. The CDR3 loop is CASSYGRSGRYQETQYF. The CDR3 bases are TGTGCCAGCAGCTACGGTAGAAGCGGGAGATACCAAGAGACCCAGTACTTC.

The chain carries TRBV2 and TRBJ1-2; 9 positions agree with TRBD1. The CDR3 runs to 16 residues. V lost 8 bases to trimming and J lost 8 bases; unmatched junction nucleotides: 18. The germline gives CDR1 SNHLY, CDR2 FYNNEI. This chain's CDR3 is CASWGRGATGGDGYTF. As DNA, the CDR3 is TGTGCCAGCTGGGGAAGAGGGGCTACAGGGGGCGACGGCTACACCTTC.

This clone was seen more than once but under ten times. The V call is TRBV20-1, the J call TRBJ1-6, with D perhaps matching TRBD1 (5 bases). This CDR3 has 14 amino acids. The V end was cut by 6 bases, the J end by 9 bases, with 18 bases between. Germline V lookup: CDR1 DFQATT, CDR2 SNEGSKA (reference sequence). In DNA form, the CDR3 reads TGCAGTGCCAGTCTTGGCCAGGGAACTTCACCCCTCCACTTT. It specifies CSASLGQGTSPLHF.

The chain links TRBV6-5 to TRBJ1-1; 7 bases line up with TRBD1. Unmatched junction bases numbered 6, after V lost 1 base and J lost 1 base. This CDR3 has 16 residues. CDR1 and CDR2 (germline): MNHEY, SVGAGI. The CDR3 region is CASSYWGDRQNTEAFF. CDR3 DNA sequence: TGTGCCAGCAGTTACTGGGGGGACAGACAGAACACTGAAGCTTTCTTT.

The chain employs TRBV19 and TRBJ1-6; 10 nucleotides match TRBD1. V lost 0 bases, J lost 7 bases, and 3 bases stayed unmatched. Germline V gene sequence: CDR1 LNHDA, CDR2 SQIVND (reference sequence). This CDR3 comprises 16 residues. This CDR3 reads CASSIEGTGVNSPLHF. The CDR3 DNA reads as TGTGCCAGTAGTATAGAAGGGACAGGGGTAAATTCACCCCTCCACTTT.

The chain's CDR3 is CASSVLNTGELFF. The CDR3 coding sequence is TGCGCCAGCAGCGTGTTAAACACCGGGGAGCTGTTTTTT. This chain uses TRBV4-1 with TRBJ2-2; D is uncertain. Germline CDR1 and CDR2: MGHRA and YSYEKL. There are 13 residues in the CDR3. The V end was cut by 5 bases, the J end by 2 bases, with 6 bases between.

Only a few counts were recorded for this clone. Written as DNA, the CDR3 is TGCGCCAGCAGCTTCCAAGCCATACCAAACTATAATTCACCCCTCCACTTT. Protein product: CASSFQAIPNYNSPLHF. The chain has TRBV5-1 and TRBJ1-6; no firm D call. The CDR3 is 17 residues long. Germline V gene lookup returns CDR1 SGHRS and CDR2 YFSETQ. Trimming removed 2 bases from V and 3 bases from J, with 15 bases in between.

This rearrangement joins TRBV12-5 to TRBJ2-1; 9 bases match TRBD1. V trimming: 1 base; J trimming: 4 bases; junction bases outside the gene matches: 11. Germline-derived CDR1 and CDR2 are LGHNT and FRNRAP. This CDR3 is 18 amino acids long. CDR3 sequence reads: CASGLGTSWDREYNEQFF. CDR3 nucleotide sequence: TGTGCTAGTGGTTTGGGAACCTCGTGGGACAGGGAGTACAATGAGCAGTTCTTC.

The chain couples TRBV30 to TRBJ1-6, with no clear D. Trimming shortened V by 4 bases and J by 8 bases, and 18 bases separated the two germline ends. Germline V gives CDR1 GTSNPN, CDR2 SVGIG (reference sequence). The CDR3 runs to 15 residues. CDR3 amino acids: CAWTSTGIRYSPLHF. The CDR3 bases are TGTGCCTGGACCTCTACCGGGATCCGATATTCACCCCTCCACTTT.

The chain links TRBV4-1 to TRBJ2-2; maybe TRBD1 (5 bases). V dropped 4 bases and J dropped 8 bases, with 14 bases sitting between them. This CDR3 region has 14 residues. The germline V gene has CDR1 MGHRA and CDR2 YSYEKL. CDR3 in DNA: TGCGCCAGCAGCCCCAGGGTAGGGTCTGGGGAGCTGTTTTTT. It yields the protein CASSPRVGSGELFF.

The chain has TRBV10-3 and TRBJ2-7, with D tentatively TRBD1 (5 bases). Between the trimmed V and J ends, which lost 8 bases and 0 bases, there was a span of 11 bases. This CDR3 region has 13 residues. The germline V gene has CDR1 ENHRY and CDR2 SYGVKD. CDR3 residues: CAIATADSYEQYF. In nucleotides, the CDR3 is TGTGCCATCGCGACAGCCGACTCCTACGAGCAGTACTTC.

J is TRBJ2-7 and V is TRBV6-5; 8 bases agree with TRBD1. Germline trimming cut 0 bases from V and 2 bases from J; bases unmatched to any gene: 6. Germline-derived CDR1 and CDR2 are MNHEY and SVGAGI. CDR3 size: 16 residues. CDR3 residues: CASSYSPQGAPYEQYF. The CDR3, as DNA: TGTGCCAGCAGTTACTCTCCCCAGGGGGCACCCTACGAGCAGTACTTC.